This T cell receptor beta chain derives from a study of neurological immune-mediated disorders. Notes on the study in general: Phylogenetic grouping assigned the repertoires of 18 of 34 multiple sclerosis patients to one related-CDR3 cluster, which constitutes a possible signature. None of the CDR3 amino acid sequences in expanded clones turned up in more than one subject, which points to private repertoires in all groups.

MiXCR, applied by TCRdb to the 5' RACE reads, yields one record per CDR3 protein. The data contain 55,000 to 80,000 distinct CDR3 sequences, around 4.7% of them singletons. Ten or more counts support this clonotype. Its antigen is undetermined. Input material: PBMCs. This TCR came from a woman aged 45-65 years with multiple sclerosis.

CDR3 sequence: CASSVAGGVRGYTF. The CDR3 bases are TGTGCCAGCAGCGTAGCAGGGGGCGTACGTGGCTACACCTTC. The chain is built from TRBV9 and TRBJ1-2; 8 nucleotides match TRBD1. The ends lost 0 bases at V and 7 bases at J; junction bases unmatched: 5. CDR3 length equals 14 residues. CDR1 is SGDLS and CDR2 is YYNGEE in the germline V gene.